This T cell receptor beta chain was sequenced in a study of cytomegalovirus exposure and HLA in healthy donors. Findings and limits, study-wide: After further analysis at a later stage, 16,951 TCR beta sequences were associated with HLA alleles at 0.05 false discovery rate. The study put some 150 TCR beta chains on its list as cytomegalovirus-associated.

The V gene end was trimmed by 2 bases and the J gene end by 12 bases; junction bases not matched to a gene: 12. The CDR3 loop spans 16 amino acids. The germline CDR1 and CDR2 sequences are WNHNN and SYGVQD (reference sequence). The study ran its PCR with 60 Vbeta and 13 Jbeta primers. Profiled with immunoSEQ multiplex PCR; TCRdb holds only in-frame clones, not every one. Altogether some 120,000 clones are present, 75% to 85% being singletons, with the ten largest covering approximately 11%. A word on this clone: Its target is unknown.

The sequenced sample consisted of PBMCs. The J gene is TRBJ2-1, the V gene TRBV10-1; TRBD2 agrees at 11 bases. The clonotype was recovered from a male donor in good health and CMV-seropositive. The CDR3 DNA reads as TGCGCCAGCAGTGAGGTTGGGGCTAGCGGGAGGAGGAGGCAGTTCTTC. Protein: CASSEVGASGRRRQFF.